These T cell receptor beta chains were read from a single sample in a study of regulatory T cells in long-lasting Graves disease. TCRdb ran MiXCR on the multiplex PCR reads and lists one entry per CDR3 protein. The sample consists of about 620,000 distinct CDR3 sequences, under 20% of them appearing once. Separately, the same data were catalogued under a study of T cells in Graves' hyperthyroidism and ophthalmopathy.

The sample consisted of peripheral blood mononuclear cells (PBMCs), taken at new diagnosis, from a patient treated with antithyroid drugs. The source is a woman under 40 with Graves disease. CDR3s include the opening cysteine and the closing phenylalanine or tryptophan. D genes are given only for firm matches. Size is stated for part of the rows, as once, few or many counts, or as a class when the clone is expanded.

-	TRBJ1-2	TRBV18	TRBD1	TGTGCCAGCTCACTAACCCAGGGGGAAAATGGCTACACCTTC	CASSLTQGENGYTF
-	TRBJ2-7	TRBV12-3/TRBV12-4	-	TGTGCCAGCAGTTACCCAGGGGTCCACGAGCAGTACTTC	CASSYPGVHEQYF
-	TRBJ2-7	TRBV27	-	TGTGCCAGCAACCTTGACAGGACAACCCACGAGCAGTACTTC	CASNLDRTTHEQYF
few	TRBJ1-1	TRBV15	-	TGTGCCACCGCAGACGATCTATTTACTGAAGCTTTCTTT	CATADDLFTEAFF
-	TRBJ1-4	TRBV28	-	TGTGCCAGCACCGGAGAGAGGAGGAATGAAAAACTGTTTTTT	CASTGERRNEKLFF
few	TRBJ2-7	TRBV4-1	TRBD2	TGCGCCAGCAGCCAAGATCCCAGCGGGAGGGCCCAGCAGTACTTC	CASSQDPSGRAQQYF
-	TRBJ1-2	TRBV12-3/TRBV12-4	TRBD1	TGTGCCAGCAGTCAAACAGAAGTGGGACAGCGCGGCTACACCTTC	CASSQTEVGQRGYTF
few	TRBJ2-3	TRBV6-2/TRBV6-3	-	TGTGCCAGCAGCCAAAGCTGGACAGAATTTAGCACAGATACGCAGTATTTT	CASSQSWTEFSTDTQYF
many	TRBJ2-7	TRBV27	-	TGTGCCAGCAGTGTGGCAGGAGGCTTGGGCTACGAGCAGTACTTC	CASSVAGGLGYEQYF
many	TRBJ2-7	TRBV6-1	-	TGTGCCAGCCTGGACCCCTACCCTCCCTACGAGCAGTACTTC	CASLDPYPPYEQYF
-	TRBJ1-5	TRBV6-1	TRBD1	TGTGCCAGCAGTGAGGGACAGGGTCAGCCCCAGCATTTT	CASSEGQGQPQHF
-	TRBJ2-3	TRBV19	-	TGTGCCAGTAGTAGCGGGACAGCCGGAACCGCGCAGTATTTT	CASSSGTAGTAQYF
-	TRBJ1-5	TRBV20-1	TRBD1	TGCAGTGCACAAGACAGGGGCCCGCAGCCCCAGCATTTT	CSAQDRGPQPQHF
many	TRBJ2-3	TRBV7-2	TRBD1	TGTGCCAGCAGCCGCCGACAGGGGGCAATAGATACGCAGTATTTT	CASSRRQGAIDTQYF
-	TRBJ2-1	TRBV19	TRBD2	TGTGCCAGTAAGGAGCACAAGGGACTAGCCCGTAATGAGCAGTTCTTC	CASKEHKGLARNEQFF
once	TRBJ1-4	TRBV6-1	-	TGTGCCAGCAGTGAATCAGCCGGTAATGAAAAACTGTTTTTT	CASSESAGNEKLFF
many	TRBJ2-3	TRBV28	-	TGTGCCAGCAGCCCCGCGGGGGCGGGCACAGATACGCAGTATTTT	CASSPAGAGTDTQYF
many	TRBJ1-3	TRBV20-1	-	TGCAGTGCTTCCCCGGGGGGTGGAAACACCATATATTTT	CSASPGGGNTIYF
-	TRBJ2-1	TRBV14	-	TGTGCCAGCAGCCAAGGACTAAGCTCCTACAATGAGCAGTTCTTC	CASSQGLSSYNEQFF
many	TRBJ2-1	TRBV2	TRBD2	TGTGCCAGCACCACGACTAGCGGAACTTACAATGAGCAGTTCTTC	CASTTTSGTYNEQFF
-	TRBJ2-7	TRBV18	-	TGTGCCAGCTCACAGAGGCCTGGGTCCTACGAGCAGTACTTC	CASSQRPGSYEQYF
-	TRBJ2-1	TRBV6-1	TRBD1	TGTGCCAGCAGTAATCTACAGGGGTCGCAGTTCTTC	CASSNLQGSQFF
-	TRBJ2-1	TRBV12-3/TRBV12-4	-	TGTGCCAGGAGCGCGAGAAGGGACAATGAGCAGTTCTTC	CARSARRDNEQFF
-	TRBJ2-2	TRBV24-1	TRBD2	TGTGCCACCAGTGATTTGGCTAGCGGGAGATCCGGGGAGCTGTTTTTT	CATSDLASGRSGELFF
many	TRBJ2-7	TRBV6-2/TRBV6-3	TRBD1	TGTGCCAGCAGTTTCCCAGGGGGCCAACTACCCTACGAGCAGTACTTC	CASSFPGGQLPYEQYF
-	TRBJ1-5	TRBV30	-	TGTGCCTGGAGTATCCAGGGAAATCAGCCCCAGCATTTT	CAWSIQGNQPQHF
-	TRBJ2-5	TRBV4-1	TRBD2	TGCGCCAGCAGCCAAGATCTAGCGGGAGCCCAAGAGACCCAGTACTTC	CASSQDLAGAQETQYF
many	TRBJ1-2	TRBV20-1	-	TGCAGTGCTAGAAGTCAGGAAATAGCTAACTATGGCTACACCTTC	CSARSQEIANYGYTF
-	TRBJ2-7	TRBV5-1	TRBD1	TGCGCCAGCGGCCGGTACGGGACAGGGGACGAGCAGTACTTC	CASGRYGTGDEQYF
many	TRBJ1-5	TRBV7-8	TRBD1	TGTGCCAGCAGCAAGGCGAGACAGGGTGAAGGTCAGCCCCAGCATTTT	CASSKARQGEGQPQHF
many	TRBJ1-2	TRBV27	-	TGTGCCAGCAGTGCCCGGAGGGGGAACGGCTACACCTTC	CASSARRGNGYTF
few	TRBJ2-6	TRBV14	-	TGTGCCAGCAGCCATGCTGTTCTGTCCCCTGGGGCCAACGTCCTGACTTTC	CASSHAVLSPGANVLTF
-	TRBJ1-2	TRBV7-3	-	TGTGCCAGCAGCGGGGGGACCACTGGCTATGGCTACACCTTC	CASSGGTTGYGYTF
-	TRBJ1-6	TRBV6-1	TRBD1	TGTGCCAGCAGCGCACCATCGACAGGGATAGGCCTAGCCCACTTT	CASSAPSTGIGLAHF
few	TRBJ2-1	TRBV5-1	-	TGCGCCAGCAGCTTCGGGGGCCGGGCCAAAGGAAGGGATGAGCAGTTCTTC	CASSFGGRAKGRDEQFF
few	TRBJ1-1	TRBV20-1	-	TGCAGTGCTAGGGGGTGGAACACTGAAGCTTTCTTT	CSARGWNTEAFF
many	TRBJ2-7	TRBV6-2/TRBV6-3	-	TGTGCCAGCAGTGAAGTTGCCCCCAGGACCTACGAGCAGTACTTC	CASSEVAPRTYEQYF
many	TRBJ2-4	TRBV28	TRBD1	TGTGCCAGCAGTTCCCTCTGGACAGGCCTAGCCAAAAACATTCAGTACTTC	CASSSLWTGLAKNIQYF
many	TRBJ1-6	TRBV2	-	TGTGCCAGCAGTCCCACCGGAGGGGGTAGGATTTCACCCCTCCACTTT	CASSPTGGGRISPLHF
many	TRBJ1-1	TRBV19	-	TGTGCCAGTAGGGAACAAACGGGACTCCGCTCCGTTGAAGCTTTCTTT	CASREQTGLRSVEAFF
-	TRBJ2-3	TRBV30	-	TGTGCCTGGCGGGTAGCGGATCTCGGGCCAGATACGCAGTATTTT	CAWRVADLGPDTQYF
many	TRBJ2-1	TRBV28	-	TGTGCCAGCAGTTTTTCCCAACCCCCGATCAATGAGCAGTTCTTC	CASSFSQPPINEQFF
few	TRBJ2-5	TRBV28	TRBD1	TGTGCCAGCAGTTTACCTCTAGGAACAGGGGACCAAGAGACCCAGTACTTC	CASSLPLGTGDQETQYF
many	TRBJ2-2	TRBV5-8	-	TGTGCCAGCAGCCGATATACAGGGGAGCTGTTTTTT	CASSRYTGELFF
few	TRBJ2-2	TRBV29-1	-	TGCAGCGTTGAACAGGGCACCGGGGAGCTGTTTTTT	CSVEQGTGELFF
many	TRBJ2-5	TRBV2	-	TGTGCCAGCAGAGGGACCGAACAGGGTTCGCAGACCCAGTACTTC	CASRGTEQGSQTQYF
-	TRBJ2-7	TRBV20-1	TRBD1	TGCAGTGCTGGCCTCCGACAGGGGGTTTCCTACGAGCAGTACTTC	CSAGLRQGVSYEQYF
-	TRBJ2-3	TRBV11-1	TRBD1	TGTGCCAGCAGCTCATGGACAGGACAAACAGATACGCAGTATTTT	CASSSWTGQTDTQYF
few	TRBJ1-5	TRBV28	-	TGTGCCAGCAGTTGGGGCGGGGCAGGGAATCAGCCCCAGCATTTT	CASSWGGAGNQPQHF